Below are 17 T cell receptor beta chains sequenced from a single sample in a study of cytomegalovirus exposure and HLA in healthy donors. 13 Jbeta primers and 60 Vbeta primers were used for the PCR. Repertoires were generated with immunoSEQ multiplex PCR, while TCRdb's copy carries only in-frame clones and drops some. Among 110,000 to 150,000 clones listed, around 9.7% were seen once. The sequencing sample was made of PBMCs. These receptors were collected from a man aged 45-65 years in good health and CMV-seronegative.

J is TRBJ2-5 and V is TRBV10-2, with 10 bases matching TRBD2. V dropped 6 bases and J dropped 3; count of bases not matched to a gene: 4. Looked up from germline, CDR1 is WSHSY and CDR2 is SAAADI. The CDR3 spans 14 residues. The CDR3 region is CASRNLAGEETQYF. As DNA, the CDR3 is TGCGCCAGCAGAAATCTAGCGGGAGAAGAGACCCAGTACTTC.

This clone was picked up a small number of times. The chain recombines TRBV5-5 with TRBJ1-1; a possible D gene is TRBD1 (5 bases). Germline V gene data show CDR1 as SGHKS and CDR2 as YYEKEE (reference sequence). V lost 0 bases and J lost 5, with 11 bases in between. This CDR3 has 14 amino acids. CDR3: CASSLVGGVTEAFF. In DNA form, the CDR3 reads TGTGCCAGCAGCTTGGTCGGGGGTGTGACTGAAGCTTTCTTT.

CDR3 in DNA: TGTGCCAGCAGCTTTACAGGGGGTCACACTAATGAAAAACTGTTTTTT. The encoded protein is CASSFTGGHTNEKLFF. This chain uses TRBV5-5 with TRBJ1-4; 8 bases agree with TRBD1. Looked up from germline, CDR1 is SGHKS and CDR2 is YYEKEE (reference sequence). The V and J ends lost 2 bases and 2 bases, in that order; junction bases with no gene match: 5. The CDR3 spans 16 residues. Full variable domain (rest looked up from reference TRBV5-5 and TRBJ1-4): DAGVTQSPTHLIKTRGQQVTLRCSPISGHKSVSWYQQVLGQGPQFIFQYYEKEERGRGNFPDRFSARQFPNYSSELNVNALLLGDSALYLCASSFTGGHTNEKLFFGSGTQLSVL.

J is TRBJ1-3 and V is TRBV6-5; D perhaps matches TRBD1 (6 bases). Trimming shortened V by 2 bases and J by 4 bases, and 15 bases separated the two germline ends. Germline V gene lookup returns CDR1 MNHEY and CDR2 SVGAGI. This CDR3 contains 16 residues. In nucleotides, the CDR3 is TGTGCCAGCAGTTACCGGTCTTCAGGGGCGGGAAACACCATATATTTT. Amino acids: CASSYRSSGAGNTIYF.

Only a few counts were recorded for this clone. The rearrangement joins TRBV21-1 to TRBJ1-4; the table names TRBD1, a call not compared with the DNA. TRBV21-1 is classified as a pseudogene. The CDR3 spans 16 residues. CDR3 nucleotide sequence: TGTGCCAGCACCACGGGACAGGAAACAACTAATGAAAAACTGTTTTTT. Encoded protein: CASTTGQETTNEKLFF.

This chain connects TRBV5-1 to TRBJ2-1; 7 bases agree with TRBD1. Germline values: CDR1 SGHRS, CDR2 YFSETQ. J was trimmed by 5 bases and V by 4 bases; bases with no gene match: 6. CDR3 length equals 14 residues. CDR3 coding DNA: TGCGCCAGCAGCCCCGGACAGGCGGACAATGAGCAGTTCTTC. Protein product: CASSPGQADNEQFF.

This clone occurred a few times. This rearrangement joins TRBV6-5 to TRBJ1-6; a weak D match, TRBD1 (5 bases). This CDR3 region has 15 residues. Trimming cost V 8 bases and J 4 bases, with 15 bases left between them. Germline-derived CDR1 and CDR2 are MNHEY and SVGAGI. CDR3 sequence reads: CASDHPTVYNSPLHF. CDR3 nucleotides: TGTGCCAGCGACCACCCGACAGTTTATAATTCACCCCTCCACTTT.

The rearrangement links TRBV13 to TRBJ2-7, with 9 bases that match TRBD1. Germline values: CDR1 PRHDT, CDR2 FYEKMQ (reference sequence). J lost 5 bases, V lost 4 bases, and 9 bases had no gene match. There are 15 residues in the CDR3. In DNA, the CDR3 is TGTGCCAGCAGCTCGAATTCCGGGACAGGGAACGAGCAGTACTTC. Amino acid sequence: CASSSNSGTGNEQYF.

The table lists this clone with a few counts. The chain combines TRBV4-2 with TRBJ1-1, with D perhaps matching TRBD1 (6 bases). Trimming took 0 bases from V and 1 from J, leaving 9 bases between them. Per germline, CDR1 LGHNA and CDR2 YNFKEQ. The CDR3 has 15 residues. CDR3 amino acids: CASSQDGRGNTEAFF. The CDR3 DNA reads as TGTGCCAGCAGCCAAGACGGCAGGGGGAACACTGAAGCTTTCTTT.

CDR3 nucleotides: TGTGCCAGTAGTACCTCAGGGGGCGGCGAGCAGTACTTC. Protein sequence: CASSTSGGGEQYF. The chain uses TRBV19 and TRBJ2-7; the match to TRBD1 covers 8 bases. Germline V gene sequence: CDR1 LNHDA, CDR2 SQIVND (reference sequence). Trimming cost V 4 bases and J 6 bases; bases outside gene matches: 5. The CDR3 contains 13 residues.

This sequence joins TRBV4-1 and TRBJ2-5, with TRBD2 matching over 9 bases. Judging by the DNA end, TRBJ2-7 fits better; the J call may be wrong. Germline V lookup: CDR1 MGHRA, CDR2 YSYEKL. This CDR3 spans 16 amino acids. The CDR3 nucleotides are TGCGCCAGCAGCCAGATAGCGGGAGTTAATCGCTACGAGCAGTACTTC. Translating it yields CASSQIAGVNRYEQYF.

The genes are TRBV28 and TRBJ1-1, with D unclear. Germline CDR1 and CDR2: MDHEN and SYDVKM. The CDR3 is 12 residues long. Trimming took 6 bases from V and 7 from J, leaving 12 bases between them. The CDR3 coding sequence is TGTGCCAGCAGGGCGGGAGTAGTTGAAGCTTTCTTT. This sequence encodes CASRAGVVEAFF.

This clone was observed a few times. J is TRBJ1-4 and V is TRBV30; TRBD1 agrees at 7 bases. Per the germline V gene, CDR1 is GTSNPN and CDR2 is SVGIG (reference sequence). This CDR3 has 13 amino acids. J gave up 5 bases and V 5 bases, and 5 bases lay outside the gene matches. The CDR3 DNA reads as TGTGCCTGGGAACAGGGGCCGAATGAAAAACTGTTTTTT. Translated: CAWEQGPNEKLFF.

The rearrangement joins TRBV28 to TRBJ2-7, with TRBD1 matching over 7 bases. Germline CDR1 and CDR2: MDHEN and SYDVKM. V shed 3 bases, J shed 6 bases, and the junction held 5 bases outside the gene matches. CDR3 length: 13 residues. CDR3 in amino acids: CASSFMSGGEQYF. CDR3 DNA sequence: TGTGCCAGCAGTTTCATGTCAGGGGGCGAGCAGTACTTC.

CDR3: CASSLVAGGNTGELFF. As DNA, the CDR3 is TGTGCCAGCAGCTTAGTTGCGGGAGGCAACACCGGGGAGCTGTTTTTT. The chain combines TRBV7-9 with TRBJ2-2; the match to TRBD2 covers 8 bases. CDR1 and CDR2 from the germline V gene are SEHNR and FQNEAQ (reference sequence). This CDR3 region has 16 residues. V lost 1 base and J lost 2; bases outside the gene matches: 3.

This clone has only a few counts. The V call is TRBV2, the J call TRBJ2-7, with D perhaps TRBD2 (6 bases). V was pared by 8 bases and J by 3 bases, with 17 bases between. Germline V gene lookup returns CDR1 SNHLY and CDR2 FYNNEI. The CDR3 loop spans 14 amino acids. The DNA of the CDR3 is TGTGCCAGCCATTCTCGGCGGGAAAACTACGAGCAGTACTTC. Translating it yields CASHSRRENYEQYF.

This clone was recorded a few times. The V gene is TRBV19, the J gene TRBJ2-1; 12 bases match TRBD2. This CDR3 is built from 14 residues. The germline gives CDR1 LNHDA, CDR2 SQIVND (reference sequence). V gave up 6 bases and J gave up 9 bases; unmatched junction bases: 6. For the CDR3, the DNA is TGTGCCAGTAGCCCGACTAGCGGGAGTTCTGAGCAGTTCTTC. Translation: CASSPTSGSSEQFF.